This TCR beta chain was sequenced for a study of cytomegalovirus exposure and HLA in healthy donors. V lost 0 bases and J lost 10, with 18 bases in between. The CDR3 sequence is 15 residues long. CDR1 and CDR2 from the germline V gene are MNHNY and SVGAGI (reference sequence). Primers for the PCR totalled 60 Vbeta and 13 Jbeta. Sequencing used immunoSEQ multiplex PCR; TCRdb keeps in-frame clones, though not all of them. The sample gives tens of thousands of clones, approximately 62% of which show up once; about 4.7% is in the top ten. This clone was seen a few times. Sequencing used PBMCs. The chain couples TRBV6-6 to TRBJ1-1; unclear D gene. This sequence was found in a male donor in good health and CMV-seropositive. Here the CDR3 reads CASSYSQSLLVVAFF. The DNA for the CDR3 is TGTGCCAGCAGTTACTCCCAAAGCCTTCTTGTCGTAGCTTTCTTT.